The entry below gives a single T cell receptor (beta chain) sequence along with its context. Its antigen is still unknown. Vbeta (60) and Jbeta (13) primers were used in the PCR. How the authors handled the data: In a later analysis, the count reached 80 million or so unique TCR beta chains, with approximately 11 million shared. Generated by immunoSEQ multiplex PCR, the TCRdb table keeps only in-frame clones and is missing some. V and J calls and clone size are copied from that table; D and trimming were computed from the DNA. Of some 150,000 clones in the sample, 75% to 80% were seen once. The record originates from a study of cytomegalovirus exposure and HLA in healthy donors. Study-level points and caveats: A later analysis linked a missense DCLRE1C variant to TCR beta V- and J-gene trimming.

This TCR came from a man between 40 and 49 years old in good health and CMV-seropositive. Sequenced material: PBMCs.

The CDR3 nucleotides read TGCGCCAGCAGCCCTTCGACGGTGGGGGAGGTGATGCGGCCCAAAAACATTCAGTACTTC. Its translation is CASSPSTVGEVMRPKNIQYF. J is TRBJ2-4 and V is TRBV4-1, with D maybe TRBD2 (6 bases). V was pared by 4 bases and J by 2 bases, with 27 bases between. Germline V lookup: CDR1 MGHRA, CDR2 YSYEKL. The CDR3 contains 20 residues.